The rows below give T cell receptor beta chains drawn from one sample of a study of T cell changes during pregnancy in multiple sclerosis. Only in-frame clones appear in the TCRdb table, and some are missing; sequencing was by immunoSEQ multiplex PCR. The sample has over 45,000 clones, over 75% seen once. The material sequenced was CD4+ T cells from peripheral blood mononuclear cells, taken in the second trimester of pregnancy. Receptors were obtained from a female donor with multiple sclerosis, enrolled in a pregnancy study. Both conserved end residues are part of each CDR3. D genes are given only for firm matches. Only some rows state a clone size, as once, few, many or a class for expanded clones.

v_call	j_call	d_call	clone_size	cdr3_nt	cdr3_aa
TRBV5-5	TRBJ1-5	-	-	TGTGCCAGCAGCCTCTCGGTGGGGGAGGGTCAGCCCCAGCATTTT	CASSLSVGEGQPQHF
TRBV30	TRBJ1-6	TRBD1	-	TGTGCCTGGAACCCGGACAGGGCCTATAATTCACCCCTCCACTTT	CAWNPDRAYNSPLHF
TRBV27	TRBJ2-7	-	-	TGTGCCAGCAGTTCGAGCGGGCACTCTGGGGGGTACGAGCAGTACTTC	CASSSSGHSGGYEQYF
TRBV19	TRBJ2-7	TRBD1	-	TGTGCCAGTAGTCCCCAGGACAGGGGGCCCTACGAGCAGTACTTC	CASSPQDRGPYEQYF
TRBV5-1	TRBJ2-1	-	-	TGCGCCAGCAGCTTGGGAGGGTCCGAGTACAATGAGCAGTTCTTC	CASSLGGSEYNEQFF
TRBV5-1	TRBJ2-7	TRBD2	-	TGCGCCAGCAGGTGGACTAGCAATTACGAGCAGTACTTC	CASRWTSNYEQYF
TRBV6-1	TRBJ2-5	-	-	TGTGCCAGCAGTGAAGGGAGGGGCCGAGGGTACCAAGAGACCCAGTACTTC	CASSEGRGRGYQETQYF
TRBV6-1	TRBJ2-7	-	-	TGTGCCAGCACCCGGACTCGTCCCTACGAGCAGTACTTC	CASTRTRPYEQYF
TRBV27	TRBJ1-2	-	medium-sized	TGTGCCAGCAGTTCTCGACAGGTGTTCGGTGGCTACACCTTC	CASSSRQVFGGYTF
TRBV7-9	TRBJ2-1	-	-	TGTGCCAGCAGTACACCCGGGGCAGGGGAGTTCTTC	CASSTPGAGEFF
TRBV6-5	TRBJ2-7	-	-	TGTGCCAGCAGTTACTCGACAGACCTCTACGAGCAGTACTTC	CASSYSTDLYEQYF
TRBV19	TRBJ2-3	TRBD2	-	TGTGCCAGTAGTCCTAGCGGGAGGCGGACAGATACGCAGTATTTT	CASSPSGRRTDTQYF
TRBV2	TRBJ1-1	-	-	TGTGCCAGCAGTCAGCGGGTCGGGAACACTGAAGCTTTCTTT	CASSQRVGNTEAFF
TRBV4-1	TRBJ1-1	TRBD1	-	TGCGCCAGCAGCCCGCCGTTGGGACAGCCGAACACTGAAGCTTTCTTT	CASSPPLGQPNTEAFF
TRBV30	TRBJ1-3	TRBD1	-	TGTGCCTGGAGGCGGGACAGTTTTAAGGGAAACACCATATATTTT	CAWRRDSFKGNTIYF
TRBV9	TRBJ1-5	-	-	TGTGCCAGCAGCGTAGGGCAGGATAGCAATCAGCCCCAGCATTTT	CASSVGQDSNQPQHF
TRBV2	TRBJ2-6	TRBD1	-	TGTGCCAGCAGACCCGGGACAGGGGGCTTTATGGCTGGGGCCAACGTCCTGACTTTC	CASRPGTGGFMAGANVLTF
TRBV7-8	TRBJ2-5	TRBD1	-	TGTGCCAGCAGCCCCGGGACAGGGGGGTACCAAGAGACCCAGTACTTC	CASSPGTGGYQETQYF
TRBV5-6	TRBJ1-1	-	few	TGTGCCAGCAGCTTCCAAGGGTCGGGGATCACTGAAGCTTTCTTT	CASSFQGSGITEAFF
TRBV4-2	TRBJ2-5	TRBD2	-	TGTGCCAGCAGCCAAGATGTCAGGAGCGGGAGGGCCAGAGAGACCCAGTACTTC	CASSQDVRSGRARETQYF
TRBV19	TRBJ2-5	TRBD1	-	TGTGCCAGTAGCCCCCGAGGACAGGGGGAAGAGACCCAGTACTTC	CASSPRGQGEETQYF
TRBV5-1	TRBJ2-5	-	-	TGCGCCAGCAACAATGACAGAAAAGAGACCCAGTACTTC	CASNNDRKETQYF
TRBV2	TRBJ1-4	-	-	TGTGCCAGCAGCGCCAGGCAGGGAAGTGAAAAACTGTTTTTT	CASSARQGSEKLFF
TRBV11-2	TRBJ1-1	-	-	TGTGCCAGCAGCTTAGATGCTCAGGAGGTTATGAACACTGAAGCTTTCTTT	CASSLDAQEVMNTEAFF
TRBV28	TRBJ1-5	-	-	TGTGCCAGCAGGGCGGGAGAGTATCAGCCCCAGCATTTT	CASRAGEYQPQHF
TRBV5-6	TRBJ1-1	-	-	TGTGCCAGCAGCTCGGGGAACACGAACACTGAAGCTTTCTTT	CASSSGNTNTEAFF
TRBV4-1	TRBJ1-4	-	-	TGCGCCAGCAGCCAAGTTCTGGGCGAAAAACTGTTTTTT	CASSQVLGEKLFF